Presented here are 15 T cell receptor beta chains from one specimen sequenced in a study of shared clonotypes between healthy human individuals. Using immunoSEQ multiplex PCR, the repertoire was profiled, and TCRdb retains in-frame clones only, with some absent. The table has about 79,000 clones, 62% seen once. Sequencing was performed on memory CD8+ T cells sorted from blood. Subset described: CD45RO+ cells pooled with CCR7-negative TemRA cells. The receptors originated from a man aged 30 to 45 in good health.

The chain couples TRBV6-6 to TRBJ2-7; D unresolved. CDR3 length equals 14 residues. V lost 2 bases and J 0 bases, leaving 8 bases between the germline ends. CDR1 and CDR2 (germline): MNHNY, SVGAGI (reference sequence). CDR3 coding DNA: TGTGCCAGCAGTTACACCATGAGCTCCTACGAGCAGTACTTC. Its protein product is CASSYTMSSYEQYF.

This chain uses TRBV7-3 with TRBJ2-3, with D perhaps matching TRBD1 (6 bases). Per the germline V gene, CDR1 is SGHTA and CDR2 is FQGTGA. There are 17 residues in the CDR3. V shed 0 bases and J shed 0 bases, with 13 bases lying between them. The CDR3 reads CASSLTATGFSTDTQYF. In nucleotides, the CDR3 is TGTGCCAGCAGCTTAACCGCAACAGGGTTCAGCACAGATACGCAGTATTTT.

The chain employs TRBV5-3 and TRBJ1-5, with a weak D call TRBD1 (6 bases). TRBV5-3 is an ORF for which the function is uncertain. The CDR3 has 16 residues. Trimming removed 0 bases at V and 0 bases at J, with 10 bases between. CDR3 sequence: CARSLERGHSNQPQHF. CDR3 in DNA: TGTGCCAGAAGCTTGGAGAGGGGACATAGCAATCAGCCCCAGCATTTT.

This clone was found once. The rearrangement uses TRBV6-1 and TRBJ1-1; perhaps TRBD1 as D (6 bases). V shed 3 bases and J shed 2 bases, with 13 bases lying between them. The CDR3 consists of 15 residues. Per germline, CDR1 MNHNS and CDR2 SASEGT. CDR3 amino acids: CASSERWTVNTEAFF. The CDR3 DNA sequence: TGTGCCAGCAGTGAGAGGTGGACAGTAAACACTGAAGCTTTCTTT.

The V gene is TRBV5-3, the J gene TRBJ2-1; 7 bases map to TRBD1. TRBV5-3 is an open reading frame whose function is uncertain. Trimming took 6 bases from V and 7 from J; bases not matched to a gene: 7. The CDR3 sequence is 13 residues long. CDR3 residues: CARIKTGKNEQFF. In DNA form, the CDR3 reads TGTGCCAGAATAAAGACAGGGAAGAATGAGCAGTTCTTC.

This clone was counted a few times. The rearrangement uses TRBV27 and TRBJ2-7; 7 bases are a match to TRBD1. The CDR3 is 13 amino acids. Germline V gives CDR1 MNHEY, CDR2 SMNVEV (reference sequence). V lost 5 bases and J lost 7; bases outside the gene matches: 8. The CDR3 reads CASSPLLQGEQYF. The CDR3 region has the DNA TGTGCCAGCAGTCCACTCCTACAGGGGGAGCAGTACTTC.

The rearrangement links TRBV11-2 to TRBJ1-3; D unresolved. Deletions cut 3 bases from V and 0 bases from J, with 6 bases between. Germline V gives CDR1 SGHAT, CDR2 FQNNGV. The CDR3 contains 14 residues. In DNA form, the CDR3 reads TGTGCCAGCAGCTTCCCTAGCTCTGGAAACACCATATATTTT. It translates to CASSFPSSGNTIYF.

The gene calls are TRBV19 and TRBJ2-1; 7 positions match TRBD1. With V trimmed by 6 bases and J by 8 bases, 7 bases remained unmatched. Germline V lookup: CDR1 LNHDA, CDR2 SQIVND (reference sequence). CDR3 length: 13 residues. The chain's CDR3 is CASRQGIMDEQFF. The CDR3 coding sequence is TGTGCCAGTAGACAGGGGATTATGGATGAGCAGTTCTTC.

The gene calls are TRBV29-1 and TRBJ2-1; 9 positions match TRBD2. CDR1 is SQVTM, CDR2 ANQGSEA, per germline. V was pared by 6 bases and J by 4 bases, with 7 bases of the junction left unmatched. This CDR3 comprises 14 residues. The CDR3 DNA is TGCAGCGTGCTGGGCGGGAGGGGATACAATGAGCAGTTCTTC. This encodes CSVLGGRGYNEQFF.

The CDR3 loop reads CASSFPKRTIEQYF. Written as DNA, the CDR3 is TGTGCCAGCAGTTTCCCAAAGCGGACTATCGAGCAGTACTTC. The genes are TRBV28 and TRBJ2-7; D is possibly TRBD2 (6 bases). Germline V lookup: CDR1 MDHEN, CDR2 SYDVKM. Trimming shortened V by 3 bases and J by 6 bases, and 15 bases separated the two germline ends. The CDR3 contains 14 residues.

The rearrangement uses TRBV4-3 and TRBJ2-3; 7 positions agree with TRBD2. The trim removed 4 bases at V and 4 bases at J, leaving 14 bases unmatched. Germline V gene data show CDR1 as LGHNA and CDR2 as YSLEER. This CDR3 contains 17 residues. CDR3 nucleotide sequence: TGCGCCAGCAGCCCTTCCCTTCCGGGAGGAGGCCCAGATACGCAGTATTTT. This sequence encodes CASSPSLPGGGPDTQYF.

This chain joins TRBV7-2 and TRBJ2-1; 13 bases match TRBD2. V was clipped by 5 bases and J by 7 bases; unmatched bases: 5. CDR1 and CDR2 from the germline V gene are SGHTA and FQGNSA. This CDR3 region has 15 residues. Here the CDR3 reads CASSKGLAGRNEQFF. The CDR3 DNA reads TGTGCCAGCAGCAAGGGACTAGCGGGAAGAAATGAGCAGTTCTTC.

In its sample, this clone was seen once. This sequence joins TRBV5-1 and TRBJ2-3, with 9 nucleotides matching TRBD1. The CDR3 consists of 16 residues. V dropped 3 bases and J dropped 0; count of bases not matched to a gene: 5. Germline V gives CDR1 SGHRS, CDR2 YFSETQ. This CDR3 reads CASSWGGTGSTDTQYF. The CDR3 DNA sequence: TGCGCCAGCAGCTGGGGCGGGACAGGGAGCACAGATACGCAGTATTTT.

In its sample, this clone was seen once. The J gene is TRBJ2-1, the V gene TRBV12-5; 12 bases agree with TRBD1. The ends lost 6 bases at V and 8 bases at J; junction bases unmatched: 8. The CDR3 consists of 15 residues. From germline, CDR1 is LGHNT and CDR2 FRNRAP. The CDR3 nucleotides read TGTGCTAGTGGCCAGGGACAGGGGGCTAAGGATGAGCAGTTCTTC. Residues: CASGQGQGAKDEQFF.

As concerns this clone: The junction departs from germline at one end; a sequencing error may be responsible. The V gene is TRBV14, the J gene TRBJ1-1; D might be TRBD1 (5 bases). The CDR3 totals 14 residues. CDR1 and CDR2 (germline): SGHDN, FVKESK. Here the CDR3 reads CASTQRPGVTEAFF. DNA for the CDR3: TGTGCCAGCACCCAAAGACCGGGGGTCACTGAAGCTTTCTTT.